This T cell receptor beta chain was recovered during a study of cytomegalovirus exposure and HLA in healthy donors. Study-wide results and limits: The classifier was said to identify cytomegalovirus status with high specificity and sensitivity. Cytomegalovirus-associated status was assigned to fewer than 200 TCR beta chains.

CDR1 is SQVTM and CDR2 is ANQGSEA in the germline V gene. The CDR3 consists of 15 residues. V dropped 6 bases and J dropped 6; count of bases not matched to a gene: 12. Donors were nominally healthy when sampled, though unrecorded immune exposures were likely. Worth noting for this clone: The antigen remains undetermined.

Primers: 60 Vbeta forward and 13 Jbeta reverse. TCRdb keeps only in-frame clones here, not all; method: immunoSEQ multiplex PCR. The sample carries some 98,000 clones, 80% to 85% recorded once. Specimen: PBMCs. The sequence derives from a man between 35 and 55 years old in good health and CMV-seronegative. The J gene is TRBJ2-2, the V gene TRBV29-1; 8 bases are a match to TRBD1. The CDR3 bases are TGCAGCGTGAGAACAGGGGGAAACAACGCCGGGGAGCTGTTTTTT. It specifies CSVRTGGNNAGELFF.